This record covers a single T cell receptor (beta chain). The antigen is undetermined. This entry comes from a study of CD8+ T cells in alopecia areata. Study details: Oral tofacitinib, 5 to 10 mg twice daily, was given in an open-label trial. Study-wide points: Among the cells sequenced in scalp samples are also the resident alphabeta T cells of normal skin. Researchers report lesional scalp, most notably alopecia totalis/universalis, outstripped normal scalp in clonality.

cDNA serving as the sequencing template came from extracted, reverse transcribed RNA. Sequencing was performed with immunoSEQ multiplex PCR; in TCRdb, only in-frame clones are kept and a portion is missing. The sample yields about 98,000 clones, 40% to 45% seen once. The length of the CDR3 is 14 residues. The germline V gene has CDR1 SQVTM and CDR2 ANQGSEA. The V end lost 7 bases, the J end lost 4 bases, and 20 bases lay between the germline ends. Isolation of CD4+ and CD8+ T cells from PBMCs was achieved by sorting. The sample consisted of CD4+ T cells sorted from blood. The receptor comes from a human donor with alopecia areata. The chain uses TRBV29-1 and TRBJ2-7, with D maybe TRBD1 (6 bases). The CDR3 here is CSAKLQGLGYEQYF. In DNA form, the CDR3 reads TGCAGCGCCAAACTACAGGGCCTGGGGTACGAGCAGTACTTC.